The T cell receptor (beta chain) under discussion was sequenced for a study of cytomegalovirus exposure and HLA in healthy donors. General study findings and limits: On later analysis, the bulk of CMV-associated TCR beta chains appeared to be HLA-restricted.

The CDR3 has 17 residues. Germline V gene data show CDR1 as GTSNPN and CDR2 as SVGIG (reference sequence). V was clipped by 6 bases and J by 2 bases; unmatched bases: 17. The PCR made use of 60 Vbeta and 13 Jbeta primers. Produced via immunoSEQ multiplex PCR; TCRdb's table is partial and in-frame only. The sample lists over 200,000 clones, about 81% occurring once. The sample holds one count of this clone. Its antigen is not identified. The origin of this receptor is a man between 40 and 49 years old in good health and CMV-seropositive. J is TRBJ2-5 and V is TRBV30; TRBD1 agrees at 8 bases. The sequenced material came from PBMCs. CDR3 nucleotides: TGTGCCTGTACTAACCTCAGGGGGCGAAGTAGGCAAGAGACCCAGTACTTC. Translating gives CACTNLRGRSRQETQYF. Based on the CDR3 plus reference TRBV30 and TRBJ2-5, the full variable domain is SQTIHQWPATLVQPVGSPLSLECTVEGTSNPNLYWYRQAAGRGLQLLFYSVGIGQISSEVPQNLSASRPQDRQFILSSKKLLLSDSGFYLCACTNLRGRSRQETQYFGPGTRLLVL.